These 4 T cell receptor beta chains were all obtained from the same sample, sequenced in a study of blood T cells in healthy people across ages. A second PCR, run for roughly 7 to 12 cycles, used a sample-barcoded 5' primer plus a J-beta primer mix. Each CDR3 protein gets one entry after TCRdb re-called the 5' RACE reads with MiXCR. In the table there are around 700,000 distinct CDR3 sequences, roughly 25% of which are singletons. These same data were also listed under a study on T cells of mothers and their children.

The sample was blood. The receptors derive from a boy between 10 and 17 years old in good health.

In the case of this clonotype: One end of the junction varies from germline; a read error may be responsible. The chain joins TRBV7-7 to TRBJ2-5; 8 nucleotides agree with TRBD2. Germline assignment: CDR1 SSHAT and CDR2 FNYEAQ (reference sequence). This CDR3 has 17 residues. CDR3 nucleotide sequence: TGTGCTAGCAGCTCACGCTTAGCGGGGTCCCTCCAAGAGACCCAGTACTTC. This encodes CASSSRLAGSLQETQYF.

This clonotype was seen a handful of times. The genes are TRBV12-3 or TRBV12-4 and TRBJ1-6; 7 nucleotides match TRBD1. The CDR3 spans 14 residues. V shed 3 bases and J 4 bases; nucleotides not matched to a gene: 0. DNA for the CDR3: TGTGCCAGCAGTTTGGGACAGTATAATTCACCCCTCCACTTT. Translation: CASSLGQYNSPLHF.

About this clonotype: The junction does not match germline at one end; this may be a read error. This sequence joins TRBV7-2 and TRBJ2-7, with D tentatively TRBD2 (5 bases). The J call is doubtful: the DNA matches TRBJ2-1 better. This CDR3 spans 14 amino acids. CDR1 and CDR2 from the germline V gene are SGHTA and FQGNSA. CDR3 in amino acids: CASSLEVDYDEQFF. The CDR3 region has the DNA TGTGCCAGCAGCTTAGAGGTCGACTACGATGAGCAGTTCTTC.

The genes are TRBV20-1 and TRBJ2-5; D may be TRBD2 (5 bases). The CDR3 extends over 13 amino acids. From germline, CDR1 is DFQATT and CDR2 SNEGSKA (reference sequence). Trimming stripped 5 bases from V and 4 bases from J, with 14 bases between. CDR3 residues: CSAQTRVVETQYF. CDR3 coding DNA: TGCAGTGCTCAAACTAGGGTGGTAGAGACCCAGTACTTC.